This TCR beta chain was documented in a study of cytomegalovirus exposure and HLA in healthy donors (TCRdb year 2017). With regard to the full study: The 500 to 700 repertoires of the first cohort and the 120 or so validation repertoires were produced on the same platform, according to a later analysis. The study was designed to test whether signatures of past pathogen exposure could be identified by cataloging public T cell receptors. Along with the roughly 670-subject first cohort, a separate validation cohort of about 110 different subjects was used. The study combined high-throughput TCR immunosequencing, statistical association of individual TCRs with disease status, and machine learning to predict cytomegalovirus infection status.

The study at large found these results: A few of the identified cytomegalovirus-associated TCR beta chains were confirmed in vitro to be specific for cytomegalovirus antigens. According to the authors, the approach could potentially be generalized to other disease states and immunological phenotypes. A later analysis had no HLA typing for the validation cohort, so co-occurrence there was scored across all 110 or so repertoires. Subsequent analysis determined that TCRs grouped into clusters in the first cohort also showed a tendency toward co-occurrence across the roughly 120 validation repertoires, and 85% to 95% of cluster scores exceeded 0. Most TCR sequences were seen in very few donors, while some public TCRs were found in many individuals. The classifier was reported to diagnose cytomegalovirus status with high specificity and sensitivity in both the original and validation cohorts. The study gave a list of 150 to 200 TCR beta chains associated with cytomegalovirus.

The donors belonged to the validation cohort of over a hundred subjects, which was separate from the roughly 670-subject first cohort. This clone was observed a single time. Its cognate antigen has yet to be identified. Base-call qualities are not available, and no considerably larger clone is one nucleotide away. Other DNA sequences within the sample encode an identical CDR3. CDR1 and CDR2, per the germline V gene, are SGHRS and YFSETQ. From cysteine to phenylalanine, the CDR3 is 15 amino acids long. Just CDR3 DNA is preserved here, 45 bases in frame from base 1. V drops 0 bases and J drops 0 bases, leaving 7 bases in between. The library came from the immunoSEQ multiplex PCR assay. The authors' pipeline ran thus. A statistical classification framework was built to diagnose cytomegalovirus status from the catalog of TCR beta chain sequences. TCRdb retrieved this table from immuneACCESS and kept in-frame rearrangements only. Not all clones are present; in checked studies, unresolved V genes account for under half, and no reason is known for the remainder. V and J calls and clone size are those listed in that table; D and trimming were worked out from the DNA. For this sample the table gives around 230,000 clones, of which around 87% were detected only once. The top ten hold over 0.95% of the sample.

The rearranged chain carries TRBV5-1 and TRBJ2-1, with TRBD2 perhaps the D gene, on 5 matching bases. Input material: PBMCs. The source of this sequence is a young woman in good health and CMV-seropositive. Read as DNA, the sequence is TGCGCCAGCAGCTTGGATGGGAGCTCCTACAATGAGCAGTTCTTC. This sequence encodes CASSLDGSSYNEQFF.